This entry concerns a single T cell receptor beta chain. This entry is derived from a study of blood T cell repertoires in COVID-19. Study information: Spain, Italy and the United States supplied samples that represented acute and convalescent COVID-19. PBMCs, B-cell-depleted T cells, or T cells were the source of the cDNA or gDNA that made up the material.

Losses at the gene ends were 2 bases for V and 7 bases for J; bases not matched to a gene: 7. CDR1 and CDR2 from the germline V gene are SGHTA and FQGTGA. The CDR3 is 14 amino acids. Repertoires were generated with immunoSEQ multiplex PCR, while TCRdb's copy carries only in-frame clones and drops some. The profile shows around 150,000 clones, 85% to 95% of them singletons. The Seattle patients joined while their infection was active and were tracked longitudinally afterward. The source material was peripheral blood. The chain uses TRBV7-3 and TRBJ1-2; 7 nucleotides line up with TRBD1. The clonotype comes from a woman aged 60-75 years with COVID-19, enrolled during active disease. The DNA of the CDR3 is TGTGCCAGCAGCTTATTGGCAGGGGGAGGTGGCTACACCTTC. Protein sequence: CASSLLAGGGGYTF.